The 27 T cell receptor beta chains below were found in one sample sequenced in a study of vaccination and CD4 T cells after COVID-19 (dated by TCRdb to the early 2020s). The sample's treatment or condition, from its label and the paper: roughly nine-day PBMC culture with coronavirus spike peptide pools or control peptides (ViraFEST assay). No antigen has been assigned to these receptors. Preparation of the library involved PCR. TCRdb lists the instrument as Illumina iSeq 100. DNA from cultured CD4+ T cells underwent TCR sequencing with the Oncomine TCR Beta short-read assay at the Johns Hopkins FTIC core. TCRdb itself trimmed the public reads at Q25 with fastp, ran MiXCR and retained productive beta chains. Identical CDR3 proteins give one entry, which carries the most common genes and DNA. The sample table lists 10,000 to 15,000 distinct CDR3 sequences, under 55% of them with a count of one. The top ten clonotypes cover around an eighth of the sample.

The sample consisted of CD4+ T cells from blood, cultured in vitro. Every receptor here comes from a human donor who had recovered from COVID-19.

This clonotype occurred a few times. The V and J genes are TRBV10-3 and TRBJ2-4; weak D call: TRBD1 (6 bases). CDR1 and CDR2 (germline): ENHRY, SYGVKD. The CDR3 runs 14 residues. V lost 6 bases, J lost 15 bases, and 24 bases lay in between. The CDR3 loop reads CAIRDVLGQGHWYF. In nucleotides, the CDR3 is TGTGCCATCAGAGACGTCTTGGGGCAGGGACACTGGTACTTC.

In its sample, this clonotype was seen a few times. V usage is TRBV7-9 and J usage is TRBJ2-2; unclear D gene. CDR3 length: 12 amino acids. V was pared by 1 base and J by 7 bases, with 4 bases between. CDR1 and CDR2 (germline): SEHNR, FQNEAQ (reference sequence). CDR3 coding DNA: TGTGCCAGCAGCTTAGAAAGCGGGGAGCTGTTTTTT. This encodes CASSLESGELFF.

The chain has TRBV7-2 and TRBJ1-6; 8 nucleotides align to TRBD1. Germline V gene data show CDR1 as SGHTA and CDR2 as FQGNSA. The CDR3 consists of 15 residues. Trimming took 1 base from V and 7 from J; bases not matched to a gene: 3. CDR3 loop: CASSLGWTGNSPLHF. The CDR3 nucleotides read TGTGCCAGCAGCTTAGGATGGACAGGGAATTCACCCCTCCACTTT.

This clonotype was seen a handful of times. The chain links TRBV24-1 to TRBJ2-3; perhaps TRBD2 as D (5 bases). Germline V lookup: CDR1 KGHDR, CDR2 SFDVKD. This CDR3 has 12 residues. Trimming cost V 7 bases and J 9 bases, with 13 bases left between them. This chain's CDR3 is CATSVSGGTQYF. CDR3 bases: TGTGCCACCAGCGTAAGCGGAGGCACGCAGTATTTT.

This clonotype appeared a few times. V is TRBV6-1 and J is TRBJ1-1; D gene unclear. This CDR3 region has 14 residues. V lost 4 bases and J lost 1, with 10 bases in between. Germline loops: CDR1 MNHNS, CDR2 SASEGT. The CDR3 reads CASSVVTGNTEAFF. CDR3 coding DNA: TGTGCCAGCAGTGTCGTAACTGGGAACACTGAAGCTTTCTTT.

The chain couples TRBV7-9 to TRBJ2-5; 10 nucleotides match TRBD2. The CDR3 is 16 residues long. Germline V CDR1 and CDR2: SEHNR, FQNEAQ (reference sequence). Unmatched junction bases numbered 9, after V lost 3 bases and J lost 5 bases. CDR3 in amino acids: CASSLGKRGGLETQYF. Written as DNA, the CDR3 is TGTGCCAGCAGCTTGGGAAAGCGGGGGGGCCTTGAGACCCAGTACTTC.

This rearrangement joins TRBV20-1 to TRBJ1-2, with D possibly TRBD1 on 5 matching bases. V dropped 3 bases and J dropped 2 bases, with 13 bases sitting between them. Germline V gives CDR1 DFQATT, CDR2 SNEGSKA (reference sequence). The CDR3 has 14 amino acids. This chain's CDR3 is CSASPLTGNYGYTF. The CDR3 DNA is TGCAGTGCTAGCCCTTTAACAGGCAACTATGGCTACACCTTC.

The chain uses TRBV14 and TRBJ2-3; a possible D gene is TRBD2 (5 bases). In germline, CDR1 is SGHDN, CDR2 FVKESK. V was shortened by 4 bases and J by 4 bases, with 9 bases between the two germline ends. This CDR3 spans 13 amino acids. The CDR3 DNA reads as TGTGCCAGCAGCCCCACTAGACCAGATACGCAGTATTTT. Residues: CASSPTRPDTQYF.

The chain recombines TRBV12-3 or TRBV12-4 with TRBJ2-3, with 7 positions matching TRBD1. Unmatched junction bases numbered 3, after V lost 4 bases and J lost 5 bases. The CDR3 sequence is 13 residues long. CDR3 sequence (DNA): TGTGCCAGCAGTTCCCCAGGGGGAGATACGCAGTATTTT. Residues: CASSSPGGDTQYF.

The sample holds a few counts of this clonotype. The CDR3 DNA is TGTGCCATCAGTGAGTCGCAGGCCAGCGGGGGAAGGGAGACCCAGTACTTC. Its protein is CAISESQASGGRETQYF. The chain combines TRBV10-3 with TRBJ2-5, with 8 bases that match TRBD2. Per the germline V gene, CDR1 is ENHRY and CDR2 is SYGVKD. The CDR3 runs to 17 residues. V was clipped by 0 bases and J by 5 bases; unmatched bases: 11.

The CDR3 sequence is CASSERGGGQVDEQFF. CDR3 DNA sequence: TGTGCCAGCAGTGAACGAGGCGGGGGGCAGGTGGATGAGCAGTTCTTC. The chain combines TRBV2 with TRBJ2-1; 8 bases are shared with TRBD2. Germline CDR1 reads SNHLY; CDR2 reads FYNNEI. The V segment lost 2 bases and the J segment 8 bases; nucleotides outside the gene matches: 11. The CDR3 totals 16 residues.

Regarding this clonotype: The germline gene is not matched at one end of the junction; a read error may be the cause. The chain uses TRBV12-3 or TRBV12-4 and TRBJ1-1, with TRBD1 matching 9 bases. CDR3 length equals 15 residues. CDR3 loop: CASSSYRGRGTVAFF. DNA for the CDR3: TGTGCCAGCAGTTCCTACAGGGGGCGAGGTACTGTAGCTTTCTTT.

The chain joins TRBV5-1 to TRBJ2-1; D is uncertain. V gave up 0 bases and J gave up 9 bases, with 4 bases separating them. From germline, CDR1 is SGHRS and CDR2 YFSETQ. The CDR3 consists of 11 residues. The CDR3 loop reads CASSLDFEQFF. The CDR3 DNA is TGCGCCAGCAGCTTGGATTTTGAGCAGTTCTTC.

The chain uses TRBV30 and TRBJ1-4; no firm D call. Trimming removed 5 bases from V and 3 bases from J, with 10 bases in between. This CDR3 is 13 amino acids long. CDR1 is GTSNPN, CDR2 SVGIG, per germline (reference sequence). The CDR3 DNA follows: TGTGCCTGGGGGTACGGCGCTAATGAAAAACTGTTTTTT. Translated, it gives CAWGYGANEKLFF.

For this clonotype: An end of the junction does not agree with germline; a read error may underlie this. The V and J genes are TRBV7-2 and TRBJ2-3; unclear D gene. The CDR3 is 12 amino acids. Germline-derived CDR1 and CDR2 are SGHTA and FQGNSA. The CDR3 DNA reads TGTGTCAGCAGCATTTTTACAGATACGCAGTATTTT. Encoded protein: CVSSIFTDTQYF.

This clonotype appeared once. The chain is built from TRBV14 and TRBJ2-5; D is uncertain. The V gene's germline CDR1 is SGHDN and CDR2 FVKESK. The V end lost 5 bases, the J end lost 5 bases, and 9 bases lay between the germline ends. This CDR3 has 12 amino acids. CDR3 protein: CASSERRETQYF. The CDR3 nucleotides read TGTGCCAGCAGCGAACGTCGGGAGACCCAGTACTTC.

The rearrangement uses TRBV10-3 and TRBJ2-7, with 9 positions matching TRBD1. CDR1 and CDR2 (germline): ENHRY, SYGVKD. V lost 8 bases, J lost 3 bases, and 8 bases stayed unmatched. The CDR3 runs to 14 residues. CDR3 region: CAIGDRDRVYEQYF. In DNA, the CDR3 is TGTGCCATCGGAGACCGGGACAGGGTCTACGAGCAGTACTTC.

The chain has TRBV11-2 and TRBJ2-2; TRBD1 agrees at 8 bases. Germline CDR1 reads SGHAT; CDR2 reads FQNNGV. CDR3 size: 17 residues. The ends lost 4 bases at V and 1 base at J; junction bases unmatched: 8. CDR3 DNA: TGTGCCAGCAGCTCCCTATACGGACAGGGGAACACCGGGGAGCTGTTTTTT. This translates into CASSSLYGQGNTGELFF.

The chain uses TRBV7-2 and TRBJ2-6; 7 nucleotides agree with TRBD1. This CDR3 is built from 19 residues. Germline-derived CDR1 and CDR2 are SGHTA and FQGNSA. V trimming: 4 bases; J trimming: 0 bases; junction bases outside the gene matches: 12. The CDR3 nucleotides read TGTGCCAGCAGCTCCCGTTCCTCGGACAGGCTCTCTGGGGCCAACGTCCTGACTTTC. It is translated as CASSSRSSDRLSGANVLTF.

The V call is TRBV30, the J call TRBJ2-5; 11 positions match TRBD2. This CDR3 spans 16 amino acids. Looked up from germline, CDR1 is GTSNPN and CDR2 is SVGIG (reference sequence). J was trimmed by 2 bases and V by 8 bases; bases with no gene match: 13. CDR3 in amino acids: CAGSTSGGVRQETQYF. The CDR3, as DNA: TGTGCCGGATCAACTAGCGGGGGAGTCAGGCAAGAGACCCAGTACTTC.

The chain employs TRBV6-2 or TRBV6-3 and TRBJ2-1, with D possibly called TRBD1 or TRBD2 (6 bases each). CDR3 length: 14 amino acids. Germline loops: CDR1 MNHEY, CDR2 SVGEGT. Deletions cut 8 bases from V and 7 bases from J, with 18 bases between. CDR3 region: CASRLGGKSNEQFF. CDR3 sequence (DNA): TGTGCCAGCCGGCTAGGGGGGAAGTCGAATGAGCAGTTCTTC.

A few counts support this clonotype. The chain employs TRBV2 and TRBJ1-2; no reliable D call. V shed 7 bases and J shed 7 bases, with 16 bases lying between them. CDR1 SNHLY and CDR2 FYNNEI come from the germline V gene. CDR3 length: 13 amino acids. The CDR3: CASKRDYNSGYTF. The CDR3, as DNA: TGTGCCAGCAAGAGAGATTATAATAGTGGCTACACCTTC.

CDR3 sequence: CASSQDQGTYGYTF. The CDR3 nucleotides are TGTGCCAGCAGCCAAGATCAAGGAACCTATGGCTACACCTTC. This rearrangement joins TRBV14 to TRBJ1-2; D unresolved. Deletions cut 0 bases from V and 4 bases from J, with 9 bases between. CDR1 and CDR2 from the germline V gene are SGHDN and FVKESK. The CDR3 spans 14 residues.

This clonotype has more than one count but fewer than ten. The chain joins TRBV7-2 to TRBJ1-5, with D unresolved. CDR1 SGHTA and CDR2 FQGNSA come from the germline V gene. The CDR3 has 12 amino acids. The V and J ends lost 5 bases and 6 bases respectively, with 8 bases between them. CDR3 nucleotide sequence: TGTGCCAGCAGCCCTCCCAGTCAGCCCCAGCATTTT. Translation gives CASSPPSQPQHF.

The rearrangement links TRBV12-3 or TRBV12-4 to TRBJ2-2; D perhaps matches TRBD2 (5 bases). CDR3 length: 15 amino acids. V shed 6 bases and J shed 3 bases, with 14 bases lying between them. DNA for the CDR3: TGTGCCAGCAGCCCACCGGGGAGAGACACCGGGGAGCTGTTTTTT. Its protein product is CASSPPGRDTGELFF.

The CDR3 loop reads CSVEVPRGAFWYGYTF. CDR3 DNA: TGCAGCGTTGAAGTTCCACGGGGTGCATTTTGGTATGGCTACACCTTC. This chain links TRBV29-1 with TRBJ1-2; the D is unclear. This CDR3 is 16 amino acids long. V lost 1 base, J lost 5 bases, and 20 bases lay in between. The germline CDR1 and CDR2 sequences are SQVTM and ANQGSEA. Drawing the rest from reference TRBV29-1 and TRBJ1-2, the complete variable domain is SAVISQKPSRDICQRGTSLTIQCQVDSQVTMMFWYRQQPGQSLTLIATANQGSEATYESGFVIDKFPISRPNLTFSTLTVSNMSPEDSSIYLCSVEVPRGAFWYGYTFGSGTRLTVV.

This clonotype was detected a few times. The chain joins TRBV2 to TRBJ1-6; TRBD1 might be the D (6 bases). The germline V and J ends were trimmed by 0 bases and 10 bases, with 16 bases remaining between them. The CDR3 is made up of 16 amino acids. Germline lookup yields CDR1 SNHLY and CDR2 FYNNEI. CDR3 coding DNA: TGTGCCAGCAGTGAAGCGCCCCAGCTCAGGGGATCACCCCTCCACTTT. Translated, it gives CASSEAPQLRGSPLHF. Full variable domain (missing parts from reference TRBV2 and TRBJ1-6): EPEVTQTPSHQVTQMGQEVILRCVPISNHLYFYWYRQILGQKVEFLVSFYNNEISEKSEIFDDQFSVERPDGSNFTLKIRSTKLEDSAMYFCASSEAPQLRGSPLHFGNGTRLTVT.